This TCR beta chain was recovered during a study of T cell responses to AZD1222 COVID-19 vaccine. Between the trimmed V and J ends, which lost 4 bases and 0 bases, there was a span of 16 bases. This CDR3 comprises 16 residues. Per the germline V gene, CDR1 is SGHRS and CDR2 is YFSETQ. Clones were sequenced by immunoSEQ multiplex PCR, and TCRdb holds only the in-frame ones, with some missing. The repertoire holds 130,000 or so clones, with around 90% as singletons. The chain is built from TRBV5-1 and TRBJ1-2; D gene uncertain. The receptor comes from an adult who received the AZD1222 COVID-19 vaccine. This sample comprised peripheral blood, obtained 28 days after the second AZD1222 dose. The CDR3 region is CASSQDSPAANYGYTF. The CDR3 nucleotides are TGCGCCAGCAGCCAAGACTCACCAGCAGCTAACTATGGCTACACCTTC. The complete variable domain, with remaining parts taken from reference TRBV5-1 and TRBJ1-2, reads KAGVTQTPRYLIKTRGQQVTLSCSPISGHRSVSWYQQTPGQGLQFLFEYFSETQRNKGNFPGRFSGRQFSNSRSEMNVSTLELGDSALYLCASSQDSPAANYGYTFGSGTRLTVV.